This T cell receptor beta chain is drawn from a study of blood T cell repertoires in COVID-19. Germline V gene lookup returns CDR1 GTSNPN and CDR2 SVGIG (reference sequence). The CDR3 has 15 residues. V lost 1 base and J lost 5, with 17 bases in between. Authors' methods: Amplification with reference gene primers provided the estimates of nucleated cell counts. Profiling relied on immunoSEQ multiplex PCR, and the TCRdb table lists in-frame clones only, not all of them. The V and J calls and clone size are taken from that table; D and trimming were inferred from the DNA. The sample comprises roughly 90,000 clones, over 80% of which are singletons, and about 2.1% rests with the top ten.

This chain connects TRBV30 to TRBJ2-5; D perhaps matches TRBD2 (7 bases). This TCR derives from a woman in her seventies with acute or convalescent COVID-19. Sequenced input: peripheral blood. CDR3 loop: CAWSGGGTLTETQYF. The CDR3 region has the DNA TGTGCCTGGAGTGGCGGGGGCACCTTGACGGAGACCCAGTACTTC.